This T cell receptor beta chain was identified during a study of T cell responses to AZD1222 COVID-19 vaccine. Study outcomes and limitations: Among vaccine-associated CD4 TCRs, coverage spanned spike, with dominance at 160-218 and 743-854.

The V and J ends lost 4 bases and 3 bases respectively, with 12 bases between them. Germline CDR1 SGHKS, CDR2 YYEKEE (reference sequence). The CDR3 totals 14 residues. Concerning this clone: The antigen is not known.

Repertoires were generated with immunoSEQ multiplex PCR, while TCRdb's copy carries only in-frame clones and drops some. The table lists some 150,000 clones, approximately 89% of them singletons. This specimen consisted of peripheral blood, obtained 28 days after the second AZD1222 dose. The chain employs TRBV5-5 and TRBJ2-3; TRBD1 might be the D (5 bases). The clonotype originates from an adult who received the AZD1222 COVID-19 vaccine. CDR3 residues: CASSPQGGTDTQYF. The CDR3 DNA follows: TGTGCCAGCAGCCCCCAGGGTGGGACAGATACGCAGTATTTT.